The present entry profiles one T cell receptor (beta chain) with its context. The record originates from a study of blood T cells in healthy people across ages. Together with a sample-barcoded 5' primer, a J-beta primer mix was included in a second PCR lasting about 7 to 11 cycles. A single record per CDR3 protein comes from TCRdb applying MiXCR to the 5' RACE reads. The sample has roughly 1,300,000 distinct CDR3 sequences; approximately 59% are singletons. The V gene's germline CDR1 is SGHTA and CDR2 FQGNSA. The CDR3 totals 16 residues. Trimming cost V 5 bases and J 0 bases; bases outside gene matches: 3.

Sequencing input: blood. This TCR was sampled from a man between 18 and 35 years old in good health. J is TRBJ2-2 and V is TRBV7-2; 10 nucleotides match TRBD2. CDR3 sequence: CASSLTSGTNTGELFF. The CDR3 DNA follows: TGTGCCAGCAGCCTAACTAGCGGGACGAACACCGGGGAGCTGTTTTTT.